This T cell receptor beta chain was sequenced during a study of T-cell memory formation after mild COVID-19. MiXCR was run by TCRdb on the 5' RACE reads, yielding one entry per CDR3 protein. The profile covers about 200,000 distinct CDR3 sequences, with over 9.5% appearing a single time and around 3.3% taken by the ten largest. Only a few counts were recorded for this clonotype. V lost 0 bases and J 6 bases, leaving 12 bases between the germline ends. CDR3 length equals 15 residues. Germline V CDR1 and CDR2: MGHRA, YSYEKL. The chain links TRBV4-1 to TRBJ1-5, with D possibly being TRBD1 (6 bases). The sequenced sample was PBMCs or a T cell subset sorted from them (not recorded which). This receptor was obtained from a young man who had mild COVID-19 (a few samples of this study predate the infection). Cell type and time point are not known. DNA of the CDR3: TGCGCCAGCAGCCAAGATTCTGGGGGCGGTCAGCCCCAGCATTTT. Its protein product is CASSQDSGGGQPQHF.